A single sample gave rise to the 28 T cell receptor beta chains below, sequenced in a study of control samples from healthy donors and cancer patients. The data were produced by immunoSEQ multiplex PCR, yet TCRdb's version contains in-frame clones alone and is incomplete. Of around 29,000 clones in the sample, roughly 85% were seen once. Sample: PBMCs. Receptors originate from a man in his fifties or sixties with head and neck cancer.

This chain connects TRBV29-1 to TRBJ1-5; 10 nucleotides match TRBD1. The trim removed 1 base at V and 6 bases at J, leaving 0 bases unmatched. In germline, CDR1 is SQVTM, CDR2 ANQGSEA. This CDR3 contains 13 residues. The CDR3 region is CSVEGTGGQPQHF. CDR3 nucleotide sequence: TGCAGCGTTGAAGGGACAGGGGGTCAGCCCCAGCATTTT.

This clone came up once. This chain connects TRBV24-1 to TRBJ1-2; no definite D call. This CDR3 is built from 12 residues. Trimming shortened V by 4 bases and J by 8 bases, and 10 bases separated the two germline ends. Germline V gives CDR1 KGHDR, CDR2 SFDVKD. CDR3 amino acids: CATSDPYSGYTF. The CDR3 coding sequence is TGTGCCACCAGTGACCCGTATTCGGGCTACACCTTC.

The chain is built from TRBV28 and TRBJ2-1; 8 nucleotides match TRBD1. CDR1 and CDR2 from the germline V gene are MDHEN and SYDVKM. The CDR3 runs 17 residues. V shed 2 bases, J shed 7 bases, and the junction held 13 bases outside the gene matches. The CDR3 here is CASSLISGPGGKNEQFF. DNA for the CDR3: TGTGCCAGCAGTTTAATCTCCGGACCAGGGGGCAAGAATGAGCAGTTCTTC.

This chain links TRBV7-9 with TRBJ2-7; weak D call: TRBD1 (5 bases). The V end lost 7 bases, the J end lost 4 bases, and 11 bases lay between the germline ends. This CDR3 is built from 12 residues. CDR1 SEHNR and CDR2 FQNEAQ come from the germline V gene (reference sequence). CDR3 nucleotide sequence: TGTGCCAGCACCCGCGACAGATACGAGCAGTACTTC. Translated, it gives CASTRDRYEQYF.

This chain joins TRBV27 and TRBJ2-2; D uncertain. V was trimmed by 7 bases and J by 3 bases, leaving 6 bases between them. The CDR3 is made up of 12 amino acids. Germline CDR1 and CDR2: MNHEY and SMNVEV (reference sequence). The chain's CDR3 is CASKNDTGELFF. CDR3 in DNA: TGTGCCAGCAAAAATGACACCGGGGAGCTGTTTTTT.

The chain joins TRBV7-3 to TRBJ2-3, with D possibly being TRBD2 (5 bases). CDR3 length: 16 amino acids. V dropped 1 base and J dropped 4 bases, with 15 bases sitting between them. Germline V gives CDR1 SGHTA, CDR2 FQGTGA. The CDR3 DNA is TGTGCCAGCAGCTTAATCGGTCCCCACGGGGCAGATACGCAGTATTTT. Translating gives CASSLIGPHGADTQYF.

This rearrangement joins TRBV7-8 to TRBJ1-4, with D maybe TRBD1 (5 bases). The CDR3 spans 15 residues. Germline V lookup: CDR1 SGHVS, CDR2 FQNEAQ. Trimming left V 5 bases short and J 2 bases short, with 12 bases between. The CDR3 protein is CASSPGTLTNEKLFF. The CDR3 DNA follows: TGTGCCAGCAGCCCGGGGACGTTGACTAATGAAAAACTGTTTTTT.

This chain joins TRBV27 and TRBJ2-2; D tentatively reads TRBD1 or TRBD2 (5 bases each). Trimming removed 6 bases at V and 4 bases at J, with 12 bases between. Looked up from germline, CDR1 is MNHEY and CDR2 is SMNVEV (reference sequence). This CDR3 spans 14 amino acids. The CDR3 region is CASRSGTFTGELFF. DNA for the CDR3: TGTGCCAGCAGAAGTGGGACCTTCACCGGGGAGCTGTTTTTT.

The V gene is TRBV28, the J gene TRBJ2-7; 7 nucleotides agree with TRBD2. Germline values: CDR1 MDHEN, CDR2 SYDVKM. With V trimmed by 6 bases and J by 3 bases, 2 bases remained unmatched. The CDR3 consists of 12 residues. The CDR3 DNA follows: TGTGCCAGCAGGGGAGGGTTCTACGAGCAGTACTTC. As protein: CASRGGFYEQYF.

This clone showed up just once. The chain joins TRBV4-2 to TRBJ1-1; D is unresolved. Germline V gives CDR1 LGHNA, CDR2 YNFKEQ. The CDR3 has 15 residues. V was clipped by 4 bases and J by 5 bases, with 17 bases between them. CDR3 amino acids: CASSLGLKAGTEAFF. The CDR3 coding sequence is TGTGCCAGCAGCCTAGGGTTAAAAGCTGGAACTGAAGCTTTCTTT.

The chain uses TRBV28 and TRBJ2-1; 11 nucleotides line up with TRBD2. CDR1 is MDHEN and CDR2 is SYDVKM in the germline V gene. CDR3 length equals 15 residues. With V trimmed by 6 bases and J by 5 bases, 6 bases remained unmatched. CDR3 sequence: CASRLGGLADNEQFF. In DNA form, the CDR3 reads TGTGCCAGCAGGTTAGGGGGACTAGCGGACAATGAGCAGTTCTTC.

V gene TRBV20-1 combines with J gene TRBJ1-2; no clear D. CDR1 DFQATT and CDR2 SNEGSKA come from the germline V gene (reference sequence). Trimming removed 6 bases at V and 5 bases at J, with 13 bases between. This CDR3 spans 12 amino acids. Here the CDR3 DNA reads TGCAGTGCCAGTAGGTTTAGGTATGGCTACACCTTC. It translates to CSASRFRYGYTF.

V gene TRBV28 combines with J gene TRBJ2-7; TRBD1 agrees at 10 bases. Trimming took 5 bases from V and 2 from J; bases not matched to a gene: 6. Germline V gene data show CDR1 as MDHEN and CDR2 as SYDVKM. There are 15 residues in the CDR3. The CDR3 bases are TGTGCCAGCAGTGTTACCGGGACAGGGGCCTACGAGCAGTACTTC. Protein sequence: CASSVTGTGAYEQYF.

The chain joins TRBV20-1 to TRBJ2-7; D is undetermined. Germline CDR1 DFQATT, CDR2 SNEGSKA (reference sequence). V lost 3 bases and J lost 2, with 11 bases in between. The CDR3 is 13 amino acids. In nucleotides, the CDR3 is TGCAGTGCTAGTCCGGCCACGACCTACGAGCAGTACTTC. This translates into CSASPATTYEQYF.

This clone was counted a few times. CDR3: CASSLGGTSGSGTQYF. The CDR3 DNA is TGTGCCAGCAGCTTAGGTGGGACTAGCGGGAGTGGGACGCAGTATTTT. The V call is TRBV7-2, the J call TRBJ2-3; 14 bases line up with TRBD2. CDR3 size: 16 residues. Looked up from germline, CDR1 is SGHTA and CDR2 is FQGNSA. V dropped 1 base and J dropped 9; count of bases not matched to a gene: 6.

The chain couples TRBV7-9 to TRBJ2-4, with 9 bases that match TRBD1. The V gene end was trimmed by 3 bases and the J gene end by 8 bases; junction bases not matched to a gene: 8. Germline V gene lookup returns CDR1 SEHNR and CDR2 FQNEAQ (reference sequence). The CDR3 covers 15 residues. DNA for the CDR3: TGTGCCAGCAGCTTCGGGACAGGGAATGCGCACATTCAGTACTTC. It specifies CASSFGTGNAHIQYF. The whole variable domain, remainder taken from reference TRBV7-9 and TRBJ2-4, is DTGVSQNPRHKITKRGQNVTFRCDPISEHNRLYWYRQTLGQGPEFLTYFQNEAQLEKSRLLSDRFSAERPKGSFSTLEIQRTEQGDSAMYLCASSFGTGNAHIQYFGAGTRLSVL.

This chain links TRBV20-1 with TRBJ2-5, with D possibly TRBD1 on 6 matching bases. There are 13 residues in the CDR3. Germline CDR1 is DFQATT and CDR2 is SNEGSKA (reference sequence). Trimming took 3 bases from V and 5 from J, leaving 13 bases between them. The CDR3 loop reads CSASSQTGETQYF. CDR3 nucleotides: TGCAGTGCTAGTTCCCAGACAGGCGAGACCCAGTACTTC.

Written as DNA, the CDR3 is TGTGCCAGCAGCCCCCATCGCAGGTCTCGGGGCGAGCAGTACTTC. Residues: CASSPHRRSRGEQYF. V is TRBV7-8 and J is TRBJ2-7, with D possibly being TRBD2 (5 bases). Germline CDR1 and CDR2: SGHVS and FQNEAQ. CDR3 length equals 15 residues. The germline V and J ends were trimmed by 5 bases and 6 bases, with 20 bases remaining between them.

The chain links TRBV6-5 to TRBJ1-5; 11 bases line up with TRBD1. The CDR3 has 15 residues. V dropped 6 bases and J dropped 7; count of bases not matched to a gene: 8. CDR1 is MNHEY, CDR2 SVGAGI, per germline. The CDR3 is CASSRTGGPGQPQHF. As DNA, the CDR3 is TGTGCCAGCAGCCGGACAGGGGGCCCCGGGCAGCCCCAGCATTTT.

The J gene is TRBJ2-5, the V gene TRBV7-2; weak D call: TRBD1 (6 bases). The germline V and J ends were trimmed by 1 base and 1 base, with 13 bases remaining between them. The CDR3 sequence is 16 residues long. Per germline, CDR1 SGHTA and CDR2 FQGNSA. In nucleotides, the CDR3 is TGTGCCAGCAGCTTAGACACGGGACAATTCCAAGAGACCCAGTACTTC. Translation gives CASSLDTGQFQETQYF.

The chain joins TRBV2 to TRBJ2-3; TRBD1 aligns across 9 bases. The CDR3 runs to 16 residues. In germline, CDR1 is SNHLY, CDR2 FYNNEI. Trimming took 6 bases from V and 2 from J; bases not matched to a gene: 9. CDR3 in DNA: TGTGCCAGCAGAATCCCACAGGGGGCGCACACAGATACGCAGTATTTT. Its translation: CASRIPQGAHTDTQYF. The variable domain in full, completed from reference TRBV2 and TRBJ2-3, reads EPEVTQTPSHQVTQMGQEVILRCVPISNHLYFYWYRQILGQKVEFLVSFYNNEISEKSEIFDDQFSVERPDGSNFTLKIRSTKLEDSAMYFCASRIPQGAHTDTQYFGPGTRLTVL.

The genes are TRBV4-3 and TRBJ1-2; TRBD1 might be the D (6 bases). This CDR3 has 15 amino acids. Germline V gene lookup returns CDR1 LGHNA and CDR2 YSLEER. V was cut by 1 base and J by 0 bases, with 9 bases left in between. DNA of the CDR3: TGCGCCAGCAGCCAAGGGGACAACGCTAACTATGGCTACACCTTC. It encodes CASSQGDNANYGYTF.

The chain links TRBV19 to TRBJ2-7, with 9 bases matching TRBD1. This CDR3 contains 14 residues. J was trimmed by 5 bases and V by 9 bases; bases with no gene match: 11. Germline CDR1 and CDR2: LNHDA and SQIVND (reference sequence). The CDR3 nucleotides read TGTGCCAGCAACCCCGGGACAGGGTTCCACGAGCAGTACTTC. Translating gives CASNPGTGFHEQYF. The variable domain in full, with the rest retrieved from reference TRBV19 and TRBJ2-7, is DGGITQSPKYLFRKEGQNVTLSCEQNLNHDAMYWYRQDPGQGLRLIYYSQIVNDFQKGDIAEGYSVSREKKESFPLTVTSAQKNPTAFYLCASNPGTGFHEQYFGPGTRLTVT.

The chain couples TRBV5-1 to TRBJ2-7, with a tentative D call TRBD2 (5 bases). In germline, CDR1 is SGHRS, CDR2 YFSETQ. Trimming shortened V by 0 bases and J by 7 bases, and 20 bases separated the two germline ends. The CDR3 consists of 16 residues. The CDR3 is CASSLAGVATHREQYF. The CDR3 nucleotides are TGCGCCAGCAGCTTGGCCGGGGTAGCGACCCACCGGGAGCAGTACTTC.

The V call is TRBV28, the J call TRBJ2-1, with 9 positions matching TRBD1. The CDR3 consists of 21 residues. Germline CDR1 MDHEN, CDR2 SYDVKM. Trimming removed 4 bases from V and 0 bases from J; junction bases left unmatched: 19. CDR3 DNA sequence: TGTGCCAGCAGTTCCCCATGGACAGGGGACCTACTCCTCAGCTCCTACAATGAGCAGTTCTTC. Amino acid sequence: CASSSPWTGDLLLSSYNEQFF.

The chain couples TRBV9 to TRBJ1-1; 7 positions agree with TRBD1. This CDR3 is built from 14 residues. Germline CDR1 SGDLS, CDR2 YYNGEE. Trimming took 2 bases from V and 7 from J; bases not matched to a gene: 8. The CDR3 nucleotides read TGTGCCAGCAGCGTCTACCGGGACAGCAGTGAAGCTTTCTTT. This codes for CASSVYRDSSEAFF.

CDR3 region: CASSPSGSSTDTQYF. The DNA for the CDR3 is TGTGCCAGCAGCCCTAGCGGGTCTAGCACAGATACGCAGTATTTT. The chain employs TRBV7-8 and TRBJ2-3, with TRBD2 matching 8 bases. The J segment lost 0 bases and the V segment lost 5 bases, leaving 4 bases of the junction unmatched. The V gene's germline CDR1 is SGHVS and CDR2 FQNEAQ. The CDR3 runs 15 residues.

The gene calls are TRBV5-1 and TRBJ2-6; D gene ambiguous. Deletions cut 1 base from V and 0 bases from J, with 20 bases between. CDR1 and CDR2 (germline): SGHRS, YFSETQ. The CDR3 covers 20 residues. In nucleotides, the CDR3 is TGCGCCAGCAGCTTGTGGGCTCGGCAGCAGCAGGCCTCTGGGGCCAACGTCCTGACTTTC. Protein sequence: CASSLWARQQQASGANVLTF.